This TCR beta chain appears in the sequencing data of a study of blood T cell repertoires in COVID-19. Study-level information: Donors in the United States, Italy and Spain gave samples during acute or convalescent COVID-19.

Produced via immunoSEQ multiplex PCR; TCRdb's table is partial and in-frame only. Among about 55,000 clones listed, roughly 80% were seen once. This clone has only a few counts. V shed 2 bases, J shed 12 bases, and the junction held 7 bases outside the gene matches. The CDR3 contains 13 residues. Specimen: peripheral blood. This sequence originates from a woman aged 70 to 79 with acute or convalescent COVID-19. The chain has TRBV12-3 or TRBV12-4 and TRBJ1-1, with 9 bases fitting TRBD1. The chain's CDR3 is CASSLSDRGTTFF. The CDR3 bases are TGTGCCAGCAGTTTAAGCGACAGGGGGACGACTTTCTTT.